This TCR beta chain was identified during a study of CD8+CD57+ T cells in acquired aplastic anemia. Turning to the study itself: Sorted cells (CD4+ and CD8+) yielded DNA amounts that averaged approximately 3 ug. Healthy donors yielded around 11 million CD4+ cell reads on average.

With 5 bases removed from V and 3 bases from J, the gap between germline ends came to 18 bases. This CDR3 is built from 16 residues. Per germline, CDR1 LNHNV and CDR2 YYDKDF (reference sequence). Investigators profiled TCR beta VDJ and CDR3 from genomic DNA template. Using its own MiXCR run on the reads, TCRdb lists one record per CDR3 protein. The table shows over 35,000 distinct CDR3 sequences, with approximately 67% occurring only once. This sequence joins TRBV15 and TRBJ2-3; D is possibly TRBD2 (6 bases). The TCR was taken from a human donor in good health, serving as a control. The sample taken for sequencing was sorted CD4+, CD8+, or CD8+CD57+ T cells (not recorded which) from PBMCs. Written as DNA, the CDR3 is TGTGCCACCAGCTACTGGGCCGAGGAGGGAACAGATACGCAGTATTTT. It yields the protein CATSYWAEEGTDTQYF.